Below are 4 T cell receptor beta chains sequenced from a single sample in a study of CD8+ T cells in alopecia areata. Treatment specified: oral pan-JAK inhibitor, 5-10 mg twice daily. Sequencing relied on a cDNA template that was reverse transcribed from extracted RNA. Measured with immunoSEQ multiplex PCR; TCRdb has only the in-frame clones, and not every one. The table shows about 150,000 clones, with 50% to 65% occurring only once. The sample consisted of CD8+ T cells sorted from blood, taken at week 4, from a patient treated with tofacitinib. The receptor set was obtained from a human donor with alopecia areata.

This clone has a single count. The chain employs TRBV25-1 and TRBJ1-1; possibly TRBD1 for D (5 bases). Germline V gene lookup returns CDR1 MGHDK and CDR2 SYGVNS. Trimming shortened V by 3 bases and J by 1 base, and 12 bases separated the two germline ends. The CDR3 length is 15 residues. CDR3 loop: CASSDWDGPNTEAFF. The CDR3 nucleotides are TGTGCCAGCAGTGACTGGGACGGCCCGAACACTGAAGCTTTCTTT.

The rearrangement links TRBV2 to TRBJ2-1; 13 nucleotides match TRBD2. CDR3 size: 16 residues. J was trimmed by 4 bases and V by 3 bases; bases with no gene match: 3. Per germline, CDR1 SNHLY and CDR2 FYNNEI. The CDR3 DNA follows: TGTGCCAGCAGTGAGACTAGCGGGGGGATGTACAATGAGCAGTTCTTC. The encoded protein is CASSETSGGMYNEQFF.

The chain joins TRBV27 to TRBJ2-3, with TRBD1 matching over 8 bases. The V gene end was trimmed by 5 bases and the J gene end by 0 bases; junction bases not matched to a gene: 4. The CDR3 length is 15 residues. Germline V gene data show CDR1 as MNHEY and CDR2 as SMNVEV (reference sequence). CDR3 sequence reads: CASSPRTGSTDTQYF. As DNA, the CDR3 is TGTGCCAGCAGTCCACGGACAGGGAGCACAGATACGCAGTATTTT.

V usage is TRBV30 and J usage is TRBJ2-1; D is possibly TRBD1 (7 bases). Trimming pared 3 bases from V and 7 bases from J, leaving 19 bases between. Germline loops: CDR1 GTSNPN, CDR2 SVGIG (reference sequence). The CDR3 has 15 amino acids. CDR3 residues: CAWSPVWAGGNEQFF. The CDR3 nucleotides read TGTGCCTGGAGCCCGGTATGGGCAGGGGGGAATGAGCAGTTCTTC.